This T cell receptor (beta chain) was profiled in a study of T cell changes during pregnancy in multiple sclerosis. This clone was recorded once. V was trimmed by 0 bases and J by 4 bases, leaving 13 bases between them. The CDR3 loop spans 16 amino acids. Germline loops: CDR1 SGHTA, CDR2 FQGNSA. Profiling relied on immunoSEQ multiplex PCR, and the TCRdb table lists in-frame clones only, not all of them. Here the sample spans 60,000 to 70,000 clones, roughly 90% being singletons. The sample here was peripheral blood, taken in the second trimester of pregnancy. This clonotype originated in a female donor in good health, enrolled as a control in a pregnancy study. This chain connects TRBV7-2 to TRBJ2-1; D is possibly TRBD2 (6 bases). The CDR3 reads CASSLASTGSYNEQFF. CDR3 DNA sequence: TGTGCCAGCAGCTTAGCATCGACCGGGAGTTACAATGAGCAGTTCTTC.